Shown below are 30 T cell receptor beta chains from a single sample sequenced in a study of shared clonotypes between healthy human individuals. This table comes from immunoSEQ multiplex PCR, and its TCRdb copy is limited to in-frame clones, with some not included. The top ten clones hold about 0.39% of a sample with a few million clones, 80% to 95% of them seen once. Specimen: naive CD4+ T cells from PBMCs. The sample's subset: CD45RA+ positively selected. All receptors derive from a young man in good health. Some clones in this sample may be carry-over from other donors' samples.

The chain employs TRBV6-5 and TRBJ1-1, with 9 bases matching TRBD1. J was trimmed by 2 bases and V by 6 bases; bases with no gene match: 7. CDR3 size: 15 residues. The germline CDR1 and CDR2 sequences are MNHEY and SVGAGI. The CDR3 DNA reads as TGTGCCAGCAGCCAAAAGGGACAGGGAAACACTGAAGCTTTCTTT. This encodes CASSQKGQGNTEAFF.

The genes are TRBV5-4 and TRBJ1-2; 7 positions agree with TRBD1. CDR1 is SGHNT and CDR2 is YYREEE in the germline V gene (reference sequence). J gave up 4 bases and V 3 bases, and 6 bases lay outside the gene matches. This CDR3 is built from 14 residues. CDR3 in amino acids: CASSSAGGSYGYTF. The CDR3 DNA reads as TGTGCCAGCAGCTCAGCAGGGGGATCCTATGGCTACACCTTC.

The chain carries TRBV19 and TRBJ1-2, with a weak D call TRBD1 (6 bases). This CDR3 has 17 residues. The V end lost 5 bases, the J end lost 0 bases, and 19 bases lay between the germline ends. The germline V gene encodes CDR1 LNHDA and CDR2 SQIVND (reference sequence). The CDR3: CASSLSFVDRANYGYTF. The CDR3 coding sequence is TGTGCCAGTAGTCTTAGCTTTGTGGACAGAGCTAACTATGGCTACACCTTC.

The V gene is TRBV28, the J gene TRBJ1-4; 8 nucleotides line up with TRBD1. The CDR3 loop spans 18 amino acids. CDR1 is MDHEN and CDR2 is SYDVKM in the germline V gene. J lost 8 bases, V lost 1 base, and 15 bases had no gene match. CDR3 loop: CASSLFLGRGQEDEKLFF. In nucleotides, the CDR3 is TGTGCCAGCAGTTTATTTTTGGGCAGGGGGCAGGAGGACGAAAAACTGTTTTTT.

V gene TRBV10-1 combines with J gene TRBJ2-1, with a weak D call TRBD2 (5 bases). The ends were cut back, 2 bases at V and 4 bases at J, with 9 bases in the middle. The CDR3 extends over 14 amino acids. The germline V gene has CDR1 WNHNN and CDR2 SYGVQD (reference sequence). In DNA form, the CDR3 reads TGCGCCAGCAGTGAGACGAGGGAATACAATGAGCAGTTCTTC. Protein product: CASSETREYNEQFF.

The chain has TRBV10-3 and TRBJ1-2; perhaps TRBD1 as D (6 bases). Trimming cost V 4 bases and J 6 bases, with 12 bases left between them. Looked up from germline, CDR1 is ENHRY and CDR2 is SYGVKD. The CDR3 has 13 amino acids. The CDR3 nucleotides are TGTGCCATCAGTGTCTCGACAGGAAATGGCTACACCTTC. This gives the protein CAISVSTGNGYTF.

The V gene is TRBV7-7, the J gene TRBJ2-7, with 8 bases aligning to TRBD1. Per the germline V gene, CDR1 is SSHAT and CDR2 is FNYEAQ (reference sequence). CDR3 size: 22 residues. With V trimmed by 1 base and J by 0 bases, 23 bases remained unmatched. This chain's CDR3 is CASSLGPRRGQGDSRSSYEQYF. The DNA of the CDR3 is TGTGCCAGCAGCTTAGGGCCCCGTCGAGGACAGGGAGACTCCAGGAGCTCCTACGAGCAGTACTTC.

The CDR3 bases are TGTGCCTGGTCCGCAGGGAAAAGATATGGCTACACCTTC. Protein product: CAWSAGKRYGYTF. The V and J genes are TRBV30 and TRBJ1-2, with D perhaps matching TRBD1 (5 bases). V was pared by 5 bases and J by 5 bases, with 15 bases between. CDR1 is GTSNPN and CDR2 is SVGIG in the germline V gene (reference sequence). The length of the CDR3 is 13 residues.

The rearrangement uses TRBV9 and TRBJ1-2; 9 bases agree with TRBD1. Germline V gives CDR1 SGDLS, CDR2 YYNGEE. The CDR3 contains 17 residues. Trimming cost V 3 bases and J 1 base; bases outside gene matches: 10. CDR3 in amino acids: CASSAAPPGQGNYGYTF. CDR3 nucleotides: TGTGCCAGCAGCGCTGCACCTCCGGGACAGGGTAACTATGGCTACACCTTC.

This chain connects TRBV7-8 to TRBJ1-1; 7 nucleotides match TRBD1. The J segment lost 2 bases and the V segment lost 5 bases, leaving 14 bases of the junction unmatched. The CDR3 extends over 17 amino acids. Germline-derived CDR1 and CDR2 are SGHVS and FQNEAQ. In nucleotides, the CDR3 is TGTGCCAGCAGCGGCGCCCGGGGACAGACACTAAACACTGAAGCTTTCTTT. Translation: CASSGARGQTLNTEAFF.

The rearrangement links TRBV7-2 to TRBJ2-7; D is ambiguous. The germline V gene encodes CDR1 SGHTA and CDR2 FQGNSA. V shed 2 bases and J shed 10 bases, with 12 bases lying between them. There are 12 residues in the CDR3. CDR3 sequence: CASSLSGPAQYF. In DNA form, the CDR3 reads TGTGCCAGCAGCTTATCCGGGCCAGCCCAGTACTTC.

A single count supports this clone. A junction boundary mismatches the germline segment, possibly from a read error. The J gene is TRBJ2-5, the V gene TRBV7-8, with 11 bases lining up with TRBD2. This CDR3 is built from 15 residues. Per the germline V gene, CDR1 is SGHVS and CDR2 is FQNEAQ. The CDR3 nucleotides are TGTGCCAGCAGCATAGCGGGAGGGTCGGGAGAGACCCAGTACTTC. Protein sequence: CASSIAGGSGETQYF.

This chain uses TRBV18 with TRBJ2-6; a possible D gene is TRBD1 (5 bases). The CDR3 covers 17 residues. Germline CDR1 is KGHSH and CDR2 is LQKENI. The ends were cut back, 1 base at V and 3 bases at J, with 13 bases in the middle. This CDR3 reads CASSPRLRGSGANVLTF. CDR3 nucleotides: TGTGCCAGCTCACCACGATTAAGGGGTAGTGGGGCCAACGTCCTGACTTTC.

The gene calls are TRBV9 and TRBJ2-1; D ambiguous. CDR1 and CDR2 from the germline V gene are SGDLS and YYNGEE. V lost 4 bases and J lost 5, with 7 bases in between. The CDR3 length is 12 residues. CDR3 region: CASSPQDNEQFF. For the CDR3, the DNA is TGTGCCAGCAGCCCTCAGGACAATGAGCAGTTCTTC.

V is TRBV28 and J is TRBJ2-7; a possible D gene is TRBD1 (6 bases). The ends were cut back, 5 bases at V and 3 bases at J, with 17 bases in the middle. Germline V gives CDR1 MDHEN, CDR2 SYDVKM. This CDR3 comprises 15 residues. In nucleotides, the CDR3 is TGTGCCAGCAGTACCTACCGGGACATCAACTACGAGCAGTACTTC. It encodes CASSTYRDINYEQYF.

This chain uses TRBV10-3 with TRBJ2-3; D remains unclear. The germline gives CDR1 ENHRY, CDR2 SYGVKD. Trimming removed 2 bases from V and 4 bases from J, with 13 bases in between. The CDR3 loop spans 15 amino acids. In DNA form, the CDR3 reads TGTGCCATCAGTGAGAGGCCTGTAGGGTCAGATACGCAGTATTTT. The encoded protein is CAISERPVGSDTQYF.

This chain connects TRBV2 to TRBJ2-7; 12 positions agree with TRBD2. This CDR3 region has 18 residues. Germline V gene data show CDR1 as SNHLY and CDR2 as FYNNEI. V shed 7 bases, J shed 3 bases, and the junction held 16 bases outside the gene matches. The CDR3 bases are TGTGCCAGCAAATCCGGGACTAGCGGGTCCAGAAGATACTACGAGCAGTACTTC. As protein: CASKSGTSGSRRYYEQYF. Using reference TRBV2 and TRBJ2-7 for the parts outside the CDR3, the full variable domain is EPEVTQTPSHQVTQMGQEVILRCVPISNHLYFYWYRQILGQKVEFLVSFYNNEISEKSEIFDDQFSVERPDGSNFTLKIRSTKLEDSAMYFCASKSGTSGSRRYYEQYFGPGTRLTVT.

The chain employs TRBV6-1 and TRBJ1-5; D is perhaps TRBD1 (6 bases). V lost 7 bases and J 4 bases, leaving 17 bases between the germline ends. The CDR3 spans 15 residues. CDR1 MNHNS and CDR2 SASEGT come from the germline V gene. This CDR3 reads CASTRPRGGNQPQHF. CDR3 nucleotide sequence: TGTGCCAGCACACGGCCCAGGGGAGGAAATCAGCCCCAGCATTTT.

This rearrangement joins TRBV5-1 to TRBJ2-7; a weak D match, TRBD2 (6 bases). Germline V CDR1 and CDR2: SGHRS, YFSETQ. V shed 6 bases and J shed 2 bases, with 12 bases lying between them. The CDR3 extends over 13 amino acids. This CDR3 reads CASTGTRAYEQYF. The CDR3 DNA follows: TGCGCCAGCACCGGGACTCGCGCCTACGAGCAGTACTTC.

The chain has TRBV10-1 and TRBJ1-5, with D hard to call. The CDR3 is 13 amino acids. V was pared by 5 bases and J by 2 bases, with 7 bases between. Germline loops: CDR1 WNHNN, CDR2 SYGVQD (reference sequence). The CDR3 DNA follows: TGCGCCAGCAGTAATTATCGCAATCAGCCCCAGCATTTT. Translated, it gives CASSNYRNQPQHF.

This chain uses TRBV4-2 with TRBJ2-3; 8 positions match TRBD2. Trimming at V came to 1 base and at J to 5 bases, leaving 8 bases not matched to a gene. The CDR3 runs to 16 residues. Germline CDR1 reads LGHNA; CDR2 reads YNFKEQ. CDR3: CASSQVRAGEGDTQYF. CDR3 DNA sequence: TGTGCCAGCAGCCAAGTCCGAGCGGGAGAAGGAGATACGCAGTATTTT.

The V call is TRBV4-1, the J call TRBJ1-4, with TRBD1 as a possible D gene (6 bases). Trimming stripped 4 bases from V and 4 bases from J, with 13 bases between. Looked up from germline, CDR1 is MGHRA and CDR2 is YSYEKL. The length of the CDR3 is 15 residues. CDR3 coding DNA: TGCGCCAGCAGCCCCCCACAGGGACTTAATGAAAAACTGTTTTTT. It is translated as CASSPPQGLNEKLFF.

The chain has TRBV11-2 and TRBJ2-7; D not certain. This CDR3 is built from 12 residues. Germline V gives CDR1 SGHAT, CDR2 FQNNGV. Trimming removed 5 bases at V and 2 bases at J, with 7 bases between. The CDR3 region has the DNA TGTGCCAGCAGCCCGATCGCCTACGAGCAGTACTTC. This sequence encodes CASSPIAYEQYF.

This clone has only one observation. The rearrangement links TRBV5-1 to TRBJ1-3; D may be TRBD1 (6 bases). V lost 0 bases, J lost 2 bases, and 9 bases lay in between. This CDR3 has 15 residues. CDR1 and CDR2 (germline): SGHRS, YFSETQ. CDR3 DNA: TGCGCCAGCAGCTTGGAGGGGGGAGCTGGAAACACCATATATTTT. Translating gives CASSLEGGAGNTIYF.

The rearrangement joins TRBV30 to TRBJ1-5, with no clear D. Germline V gene data show CDR1 as GTSNPN and CDR2 as SVGIG (reference sequence). This CDR3 is built from 13 residues. Trimming left V 2 bases short and J 4 bases short, with 9 bases between. The CDR3 reads CAWSPDNNQPQHF. The DNA of the CDR3 is TGTGCCTGGAGTCCTGACAATAATCAGCCCCAGCATTTT.

The gene calls are TRBV6-1 and TRBJ1-1; a possible D gene is TRBD1 (5 bases). V was cut by 4 bases and J by 9 bases, with 24 bases left in between. This CDR3 contains 16 residues. Germline assignment: CDR1 MNHNS and CDR2 SASEGT. CDR3 loop: CASSGGALVDPGKAFF. CDR3 nucleotide sequence: TGTGCCAGCAGTGGGGGCGCCCTAGTGGACCCCGGTAAAGCTTTCTTT.

Notes on this clone: The sample carries other DNA sequences with the same CDR3. The rearrangement uses TRBV2 and TRBJ1-2, with D uncertain. The CDR3 runs to 10 residues. Germline V gene data show CDR1 as SNHLY and CDR2 as FYNNEI. Deletions cut 3 bases from V and 8 bases from J, with 4 bases between. In nucleotides, the CDR3 is TGTGCCAGCAGTGAGGGGGGCTACACCTTC. This codes for CASSEGGYTF. Full variable domain (remainder filled in from reference TRBV2 and TRBJ1-2): EPEVTQTPSHQVTQMGQEVILRCVPISNHLYFYWYRQILGQKVEFLVSFYNNEISEKSEIFDDQFSVERPDGSNFTLKIRSTKLEDSAMYFCASSEGGYTFGSGTRLTVV.

The J gene is TRBJ1-2, the V gene TRBV25-1, with a weak D call TRBD1 (6 bases). V was cut by 3 bases and J by 2 bases, with 13 bases left in between. Germline loops: CDR1 MGHDK, CDR2 SYGVNS. The CDR3 has 15 amino acids. The CDR3 DNA reads as TGTGCCAGCAGTGACCCGACCCAGGGGAACTATGGCTACACCTTC. Its translation: CASSDPTQGNYGYTF.

This chain uses TRBV4-1 with TRBJ2-7; TRBD2 matches 12 bases. Germline values: CDR1 MGHRA, CDR2 YSYEKL. With 0 bases clipped from V and 2 bases from J, the junction kept 11 bases outside the gene matches. The CDR3 is 19 amino acids. CDR3 sequence (DNA): TGCGCCAGCAGCCAAGACCCCGGGACTAGCGGGCCCTGGGCCTACGAGCAGTACTTC. Its protein product is CASSQDPGTSGPWAYEQYF.

The chain combines TRBV15 with TRBJ1-1; unclear D gene. The CDR3 length is 15 residues. The germline V gene encodes CDR1 LNHNV and CDR2 YYDKDF (reference sequence). The germline V and J ends were trimmed by 4 bases and 0 bases, with 12 bases remaining between them. CDR3 region: CATSKDPAVNTEAFF. Here the CDR3 DNA reads TGTGCCACCAGCAAGGACCCCGCGGTGAACACTGAAGCTTTCTTT.